This T cell receptor (beta chain) was identified in a study of T cell repertoires in cytomegalovirus infection. In the study overall: Public signatures in TCR beta pointed to CMV infection and matching HLA type. Study observations and caveats: CMV-specific HLA-C-restricted TCR beta clonotypes dominated the ex vivo response.

Regarding this clonotype: No antigen is known for it.

The length of the CDR3 is 14 residues. CDR1 is DFQATT, CDR2 SNEGSKA, per germline (reference sequence). V was shortened by 5 bases and J by 0 bases, with 14 bases between the two germline ends. TCRdb re-analysed the reads in MiXCR, keeping a single row per CDR3 protein. Of 750,000 to 900,000 distinct CDR3 sequences in the sample, about 27% are singletons; the top ten hold around 13%. This chain connects TRBV20-1 to TRBJ2-7; D gene uncertain. The TCR sequence derives from a human donor in good health (CMV status not recorded). Some clones in this sample may be carry-over from other donors' samples. The sample here was cultured CD8+ T cells from PBMCs, taken from culture after CMV antigen stimulation. The CDR3 DNA follows: TGCAGTGCTTGGTCCAGCAGAACCTCCTACGAGCAGTACGTC. Amino acid sequence: CSAWSSRTSYEQYV.